The rows below give T cell receptor beta chains drawn from one sample of a study of blood T cell repertoires in COVID-19. Using immunoSEQ multiplex PCR, the repertoire was profiled, and TCRdb retains in-frame clones only, with some absent. The table has 230,000 or so clones, approximately 85% seen once; the top ten hold just over 6.5%. The sample taken for sequencing was PBMCs or T cells enriched from blood (not recorded which). Receptors were obtained from a woman between 50 and 59 years old who had been exposed to COVID-19. CDR3s include the opening cysteine and the closing phenylalanine or tryptophan. A D gene is named only where the DNA matches it firmly. Part of the rows lack a size; the others show once, few, many or a class for expanded clones.

clone_size: NA
j_call: TRBJ2-3
d_call: NA
v_call: TRBV5-1
cdr3_aa: CASSLEAGRDTQYF
cdr3_nt: TGCGCCAGCAGCTTGGAGGCAGGGAGGGATACGCAGTATTTT

clone_size: NA
j_call: TRBJ1-3
d_call: NA
v_call: TRBV28
cdr3_aa: CASSLQGLPSGNTIYF
cdr3_nt: TGTGCCAGCAGTTTGCAGGGGTTACCCTCTGGAAACACCATATATTTT

clone_size: NA
j_call: TRBJ2-1
d_call: TRBD2
v_call: TRBV12-5
cdr3_aa: CASALELAGRYNEQFF
cdr3_nt: TGTGCTAGTGCCTTAGAACTAGCGGGCCGCTACAATGAGCAGTTCTTC

clone_size: NA
j_call: TRBJ1-5
d_call: TRBD1
v_call: TRBV30
cdr3_aa: CAWSGTGRRQPQHF
cdr3_nt: TGTGCCTGGTCCGGGACAGGGCGTCGACAGCCCCAGCATTTT

clone_size: NA
j_call: TRBJ2-1
d_call: NA
v_call: TRBV20-1
cdr3_aa: CSASQVGNEQFF
cdr3_nt: TGCAGTGCTAGTCAAGTCGGGAACGAGCAGTTCTTC

clone_size: NA
j_call: TRBJ1-3
d_call: TRBD1
v_call: TRBV19
cdr3_aa: CASGGTGGLGNTIYF
cdr3_nt: TGTGCCTCCGGCGGGACAGGGGGACTGGGAAACACCATATATTTT

clone_size: NA
j_call: TRBJ1-2
d_call: TRBD1
v_call: TRBV27
cdr3_aa: CASSQGQVDGYTF
cdr3_nt: TGTGCCAGCAGTCAAGGACAGGTGGATGGCTACACCTTC

clone_size: NA
j_call: TRBJ1-1
d_call: NA
v_call: TRBV20-1
cdr3_aa: CSARGLTEAFF
cdr3_nt: TGCAGTGCTAGGGGGCTCACTGAAGCTTTCTTT

clone_size: NA
j_call: TRBJ2-7
d_call: NA
v_call: TRBV9
cdr3_aa: CASSVQRDTTANEQYF
cdr3_nt: TGTGCCAGCAGCGTCCAGCGGGACACCACTGCAAACGAGCAGTACTTC

clone_size: NA
j_call: TRBJ2-5
d_call: NA
v_call: TRBV5-5
cdr3_aa: CASSLAETQYF
cdr3_nt: TGTGCCAGCAGCTTGGCGGAGACCCAGTACTTC

clone_size: NA
j_call: TRBJ2-7
d_call: NA
v_call: TRBV6-1
cdr3_aa: CASSELRSSYEQYF
cdr3_nt: TGTGCCAGCAGTGAATTACGGAGCTCCTACGAGCAGTACTTC

clone_size: NA
j_call: TRBJ1-5
d_call: NA
v_call: TRBV28
cdr3_aa: CASSPPRGPQHF
cdr3_nt: TGTGCCAGCAGTCCCCCGAGAGGGCCCCAGCATTTT

clone_size: NA
j_call: TRBJ2-5
d_call: NA
v_call: TRBV5-1
cdr3_aa: CASSLEGGETQYF
cdr3_nt: TGCGCCAGCAGCTTGGAAGGCGGAGAGACCCAGTACTTC

clone_size: NA
j_call: TRBJ1-4
d_call: NA
v_call: TRBV6-2/TRBV6-3
cdr3_aa: CASSPTRLYEKLFF
cdr3_nt: TGTGCCAGCAGCCCGACCCGACTATATGAAAAACTGTTTTTT

clone_size: NA
j_call: TRBJ1-3
d_call: NA
v_call: TRBV28
cdr3_aa: CASREQAGNTIYF
cdr3_nt: TGTGCCAGCCGTGAACAGGCTGGAAACACCATATATTTT

clone_size: NA
j_call: TRBJ1-2
d_call: NA
v_call: TRBV13
cdr3_aa: CASSFRDTRATF
cdr3_nt: TGTGCCAGCAGCTTCAGAGACACTCGAGCCACCTTC

clone_size: NA
j_call: TRBJ1-3
d_call: TRBD1
v_call: TRBV4-3
cdr3_aa: CASSQARGTTIYF
cdr3_nt: TGCGCCAGCAGCCAAGCCAGGGGGACCACCATATATTTT

clone_size: NA
j_call: TRBJ2-2
d_call: NA
v_call: TRBV19
cdr3_aa: CASSVSNPGTGELFF
cdr3_nt: TGTGCCAGTAGCGTTTCGAACCCGGGCACCGGGGAGCTGTTTTTT

clone_size: NA
j_call: TRBJ1-2
d_call: NA
v_call: TRBV7-8
cdr3_aa: CASSPRAGHGYTF
cdr3_nt: TGTGCCAGCAGCCCTAGGGCAGGGCATGGCTACACCTTC

clone_size: NA
j_call: TRBJ1-4
d_call: NA
v_call: TRBV12-2
cdr3_aa: CASRSGTEKQTTNEKLFF
cdr3_nt: TGTGCAAGTCGCTCGGGGACAGAGAAGCAGACAACTAATGAAAAACTGTTTTTT

clone_size: NA
j_call: TRBJ2-1
d_call: NA
v_call: TRBV27
cdr3_aa: CASSLWSSYNEQFF
cdr3_nt: TGTGCCAGCAGTTTGTGGAGCTCCTACAATGAGCAGTTCTTC

clone_size: NA
j_call: TRBJ2-5
d_call: NA
v_call: TRBV11-2
cdr3_aa: CASSLDNLAGKETQYF
cdr3_nt: TGTGCCAGCAGCTTAGATAACTTGGCAGGGAAAGAGACCCAGTACTTC

clone_size: NA
j_call: TRBJ2-2
d_call: NA
v_call: TRBV3-1/TRBV3-2
cdr3_aa: CASSPPGFTGELFF
cdr3_nt: TGTGCCAGCAGCCCTCCGGGTTTCACCGGGGAGCTGTTTTTT

clone_size: NA
j_call: TRBJ1-2
d_call: NA
v_call: TRBV30
cdr3_aa: CAWPSRVRYGYTF
cdr3_nt: TGTGCCTGGCCGTCCAGGGTGCGGTATGGCTACACCTTC

clone_size: NA
j_call: TRBJ1-2
d_call: NA
v_call: TRBV7-8
cdr3_aa: CASSLKGRGIPNYGYTF
cdr3_nt: TGTGCCAGCAGCTTAAAAGGACGGGGGATCCCCAACTATGGCTACACCTTC

clone_size: few
j_call: TRBJ1-2
d_call: NA
v_call: TRBV5-1
cdr3_aa: CASSLEQGYGYTF
cdr3_nt: TGCGCCAGCAGCTTAGAGCAGGGGTATGGCTACACCTTC

clone_size: few
j_call: TRBJ1-4
d_call: NA
v_call: TRBV2
cdr3_aa: CASEKRDWDEKLFF
cdr3_nt: TGTGCCAGTGAGAAGAGAGACTGGGATGAAAAACTGTTTTTT

clone_size: NA
j_call: TRBJ2-7
d_call: NA
v_call: TRBV7-2
cdr3_aa: CASSSRTAGGEQYF
cdr3_nt: TGTGCCAGCAGCTCGAGGACAGCCGGGGGGGAGCAGTACTTC

clone_size: NA
j_call: TRBJ1-4
d_call: NA
v_call: TRBV21-1
cdr3_aa: CASSNRGNEKLFF
cdr3_nt: TGTGCCAGCAGCAATAGGGGGAATGAAAAACTGTTTTTT

clone_size: few
j_call: TRBJ1-1
d_call: NA
v_call: TRBV5-1
cdr3_aa: CASSQRTSGTMNTEAFF
cdr3_nt: TGCGCCAGCAGCCAACGAACCTCCGGGACTATGAACACTGAAGCTTTCTTT

clone_size: few
j_call: TRBJ2-5
d_call: TRBD1
v_call: TRBV11-2
cdr3_aa: CASSSNIGQGEETQYF
cdr3_nt: TGTGCCAGCAGCTCCAACATCGGACAGGGTGAGGAGACCCAGTACTTC

clone_size: NA
j_call: TRBJ2-1
d_call: NA
v_call: TRBV10-1
cdr3_aa: CASSKTGPMGGYNEQFF
cdr3_nt: TGCGCCAGCAGCAAGACAGGGCCAATGGGAGGCTACAATGAGCAGTTCTTC

clone_size: NA
j_call: TRBJ1-1
d_call: NA
v_call: TRBV2
cdr3_aa: CASSEGDLNTEAFF
cdr3_nt: TGTGCCAGCAGTGAAGGAGATTTGAACACTGAAGCTTTCTTT

clone_size: NA
j_call: TRBJ2-5
d_call: NA
v_call: TRBV11-2
cdr3_aa: CASSLTGQIETQYF
cdr3_nt: TGTGCCAGCAGCTTAACCGGACAGATAGAGACCCAGTACTTC

clone_size: NA
j_call: TRBJ2-7
d_call: NA
v_call: TRBV21-1
cdr3_aa: CASSNRGDSYEQYF
cdr3_nt: TGTGCCAGCAGCAACAGGGGGGACTCCTACGAGCAGTACTTC

clone_size: NA
j_call: TRBJ1-6
d_call: NA
v_call: TRBV10-2
cdr3_aa: CASSRGDANSPLHF
cdr3_nt: TGCGCCAGCAGCCGGGGGGACGCGAATTCACCCCTCCACTTT

clone_size: NA
j_call: TRBJ1-1
d_call: TRBD1
v_call: TRBV19
cdr3_aa: CASVKNTGQGGRAFF
cdr3_nt: TGTGCCAGTGTAAAAAATACGGGACAGGGGGGAAGAGCTTTCTTT

clone_size: NA
j_call: TRBJ1-5
d_call: NA
v_call: TRBV11-2
cdr3_aa: CASSLGVNQPQHF
cdr3_nt: TGTGCCAGCAGCTTAGGAGTGAATCAGCCCCAGCATTTT

clone_size: NA
j_call: TRBJ1-2
d_call: NA
v_call: TRBV5-6
cdr3_aa: CASSFLIRDTDVYGYTF
cdr3_nt: TGTGCCAGCAGCTTTCTCATCCGGGACACGGACGTCTATGGCTACACCTTC

clone_size: NA
j_call: TRBJ1-1
d_call: TRBD1
v_call: TRBV11-2
cdr3_aa: CASSPETLTGTTEAFF
cdr3_nt: TGTGCCAGCAGCCCCGAGACCCTGACAGGGACCACTGAAGCTTTCTTT

clone_size: NA
j_call: TRBJ1-2
d_call: NA
v_call: TRBV4-1
cdr3_aa: CASSQEQGRGYGYTF
cdr3_nt: TGCGCCAGCAGCCAAGAACAGGGTCGAGGCTATGGCTACACCTTC

clone_size: NA
j_call: TRBJ2-3
d_call: NA
v_call: TRBV7-2
cdr3_aa: CASSFVSFTDTQYF
cdr3_nt: TGTGCCAGCAGCTTCGTGAGCTTCACAGATACGCAGTATTTT

clone_size: NA
j_call: TRBJ1-5
d_call: NA
v_call: TRBV7-2
cdr3_aa: CASSLGGPQHF
cdr3_nt: TGTGCCAGCAGCCTGGGGGGGCCCCAGCATTTT

clone_size: NA
j_call: TRBJ2-5
d_call: TRBD1
v_call: TRBV27
cdr3_aa: CATRSGTARLQETQYF
cdr3_nt: TGTGCCACCCGCTCCGGGACAGCAAGATTGCAAGAGACCCAGTACTTC

clone_size: NA
j_call: TRBJ2-3
d_call: NA
v_call: TRBV11-1
cdr3_aa: CASSSVSDSGRDTQYF
cdr3_nt: TGTGCCAGCAGCTCCGTAAGCGACAGTGGGAGGGATACGCAGTATTTT

clone_size: NA
j_call: TRBJ2-7
d_call: NA
v_call: TRBV2
cdr3_aa: CASSLTSYEQYF
cdr3_nt: TGTGCCAGCAGCCTAACCTCCTACGAGCAGTACTTC

clone_size: NA
j_call: TRBJ1-1
d_call: NA
v_call: TRBV6-5
cdr3_aa: CASYPGYIEAFF
cdr3_nt: TGTGCCAGCTACCCGGGATACATTGAAGCTTTCTTT

clone_size: NA
j_call: TRBJ2-2
d_call: TRBD1
v_call: TRBV28
cdr3_aa: CASSDRDLNTGELFF
cdr3_nt: TGTGCCAGCAGTGACAGGGACCTGAACACCGGGGAGCTGTTTTTT

clone_size: NA
j_call: TRBJ2-4
d_call: NA
v_call: TRBV7-2
cdr3_aa: CASSTGWEADADIQYF
cdr3_nt: TGTGCCAGCAGCACAGGTTGGGAGGCCGATGCTGACATTCAGTACTTC

clone_size: NA
j_call: TRBJ1-6
d_call: NA
v_call: TRBV2
cdr3_aa: CASSDGGANNSPLHF
cdr3_nt: TGTGCCAGCAGTGACGGGGGGGCAAATAATTCACCCCTCCACTTT

clone_size: NA
j_call: TRBJ1-2
d_call: TRBD1
v_call: TRBV27
cdr3_aa: CASSIRGTAYGYTF
cdr3_nt: TGTGCCAGCAGCATCAGGGGGACAGCCTATGGCTACACCTTC